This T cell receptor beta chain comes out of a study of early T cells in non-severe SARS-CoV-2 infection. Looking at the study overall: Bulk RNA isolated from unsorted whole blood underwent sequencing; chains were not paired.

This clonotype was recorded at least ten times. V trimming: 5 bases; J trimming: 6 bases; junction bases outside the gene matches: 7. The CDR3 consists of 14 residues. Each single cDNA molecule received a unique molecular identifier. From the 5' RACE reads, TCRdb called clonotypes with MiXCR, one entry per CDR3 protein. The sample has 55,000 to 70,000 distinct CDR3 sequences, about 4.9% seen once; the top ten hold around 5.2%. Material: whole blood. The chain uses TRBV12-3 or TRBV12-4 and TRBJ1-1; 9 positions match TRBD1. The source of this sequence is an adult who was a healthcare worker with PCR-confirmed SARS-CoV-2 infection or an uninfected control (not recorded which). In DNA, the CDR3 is TGTGCCAGCAGTCAACAGGGGGCTAGCCCTGAAGCTTTCTTT. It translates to CASSQQGASPEAFF.